A selection of T cell receptor beta chains follows, all from one sample in a study of Ad26.COV2.S vaccination and SARS-CoV-2 variants. Produced via immunoSEQ multiplex PCR; TCRdb's table is partial and in-frame only. This table holds around 500,000 clones, 80% to 90% found once. The sequences come from peripheral blood, collected in a trial of Ad26.COV2.S vaccine versus placebo. These receptor sequences come from a person aged 18-65 years who received the Ad26.COV2.S COVID-19 vaccine or a placebo. Both conserved end residues are part of each CDR3. A D gene is named only where the DNA matches it firmly. The listing skips clone size in some rows; elsewhere it reads once, few, many or a size class.

D,V,J,size,DNA,CDR3
TRBD1,TRBV5-1,TRBJ2-5,once,TGCGCCAGCAGCAGACAGGGTACGGAAGAGACCCAGTACTTC,CASSRQGTEETQYF
-,TRBV3-1/TRBV3-2,TRBJ1-2,many,TGTGCCAGCAGCGCGTCTAACTATGGCTACACCTTC,CASSASNYGYTF
-,TRBV20-1,TRBJ1-2,-,TGCAGTGCTAGTAGCTTTGTCGGAGGGTATGGCTACACCTTC,CSASSFVGGYGYTF
-,TRBV28,TRBJ2-7,-,TGTGCCAGCAGTTCCAACTACGAGCAGTACTTC,CASSSNYEQYF
-,TRBV10-1,TRBJ2-1,-,TGCGCCAGCAGTGTTTCGGGAGTGCGCAATGAGCAGTTCTTC,CASSVSGVRNEQFF
-,TRBV7-3,TRBJ1-1,once,TGTGCCAGCAGCTTAACAGGGGTGAACACTGAAGCTTTCTTT,CASSLTGVNTEAFF
-,TRBV11-3,TRBJ1-3,-,TGTGCCAGCAGCTTAGGACAGCCTGGAAACACCATATATTTT,CASSLGQPGNTIYF
-,TRBV19,TRBJ2-7,-,TGTGCCAGTAGTATCGCGGGGTCCACCTACGAGCAGTACTTC,CASSIAGSTYEQYF
TRBD1,TRBV7-3,TRBJ1-1,-,TGTGCCAGCAGTCGGGACAGGCAGAACACTGAAGCTTTCTTT,CASSRDRQNTEAFF
TRBD2,TRBV6-2/TRBV6-3,TRBJ2-1,-,TGTGCCAGCCGCCCTTTTCTAGCGGGGGCCTTCAATGAGCAGTTCTTC,CASRPFLAGAFNEQFF
-,TRBV6-2/TRBV6-3,TRBJ2-6,-,TGTGCCAGCACCCCCTCTGGGGCCAACGTCCTGACTTTC,CASTPSGANVLTF
-,TRBV29-1,TRBJ1-2,-,TGCAGCGTTGGGAGTGTTCAATATGGCTACACCTTC,CSVGSVQYGYTF
TRBD2,TRBV28,TRBJ2-7,once,TGTGCCAGCGGCGGGAGTCCAACCTACGAGCAGTACTTC,CASGGSPTYEQYF
-,TRBV7-9,TRBJ1-5,few,TGTGCCAGCAGCCGAGATCCCAATCAGCCCCAGCATTTT,CASSRDPNQPQHF
-,TRBV5-8,TRBJ2-1,once,TGTGCCAGCAGCTTGGCTCATACAGCACCCCAGCAGTTCTTC,CASSLAHTAPQQFF
-,TRBV6-5,TRBJ1-1,-,TGTGCCACTCGGGGGATGGGTACTGAAGCTTTCTTT,CATRGMGTEAFF
-,TRBV19,TRBJ2-1,-,TGTGCCAGTAGTATATGGGATGGGGGATACAATGAGCAGTTCTTC,CASSIWDGGYNEQFF
TRBD2,TRBV7-9,TRBJ2-5,-,TGTGCCAGCAGCTTAGTACTAGCGGGAGTCGATTGGAAGGAGACCCAGTACTTC,CASSLVLAGVDWKETQYF
TRBD1,TRBV7-9,TRBJ1-4,few,TGTGCCAGCGGCGTTTTCGGACAGGGGTTCCCCCTGTACTTT,CASGVFGQGFPLYF
-,TRBV5-4,TRBJ1-2,-,TGTGCCAGCAGCTTGGTCGGCAGCAACTATGGCTACACCTTC,CASSLVGSNYGYTF
TRBD2,TRBV4-1,TRBJ2-3,-,TGCGCCAGCAGCCAGCTCCTAGCGGGAGAAATGTCAAATACGCAGTATTTT,CASSQLLAGEMSNTQYF
-,TRBV6-5,TRBJ2-1,-,TGTGCCAGCAGTTCAACAGCCACCGAATTCAATGAGCAGTTCTTC,CASSSTATEFNEQFF
-,TRBV7-9,TRBJ2-2,-,TGTGCCAGCAGCTTATCCGGGCCTGTTCCCCCCGGGGAGCTGTTTTTT,CASSLSGPVPPGELFF
-,TRBV18,TRBJ1-3,-,TGTGCCAGCTCACCGGCTGTACCCGTACGTCTCTCGGGAAACACCATATATTTT,CASSPAVPVRLSGNTIYF
-,TRBV19,TRBJ1-1,-,TGTGCCAGTAGTATAGCCAGGGCCGGGACTGAAGCTTTCTTT,CASSIARAGTEAFF
-,TRBV7-9,TRBJ1-5,few,TGTGCCAGCAGCATAGGTGGGGAACATAGCAATCAGCCCCAGCATTTT,CASSIGGEHSNQPQHF
TRBD1,TRBV5-1,TRBJ2-5,-,TGCGCCAGCAGCTTGGGCATGGGTGGGACAGTTGGACAAGAGACCCAGTACTTC,CASSLGMGGTVGQETQYF
TRBD1,TRBV4-3,TRBJ2-7,once,TGCGCCAGCAGCCCAGGGACAGGGAGTCCCTACGAGCAGTACTTC,CASSPGTGSPYEQYF
TRBD1,TRBV9,TRBJ2-7,once,TGTGCCAGCAGCGTACGGGACAGGGGCTCCGAGCAGTACTTC,CASSVRDRGSEQYF
-,TRBV15,TRBJ2-2,-,TGTGCCACCAGCAGAGATAGTGCCGGGGAGCTGTTTTTT,CATSRDSAGELFF
-,TRBV12-5,TRBJ2-7,-,TGTGCTAGTGCCAAACCACCCGACTCCCGTGGCCCCTACGAGCAGTACTTC,CASAKPPDSRGPYEQYF
-,TRBV10-3,TRBJ1-3,few,TGTGCCATCGGTTTACAGGGTTTCTCTGGAAACACCATATATTTT,CAIGLQGFSGNTIYF
-,TRBV5-5,TRBJ1-5,-,TGTGCCAGCAGCTTGACAGCTACCCCAAATCAGCCCCAGCATTTT,CASSLTATPNQPQHF
TRBD1,TRBV20-1,TRBJ2-2,few,TGCAGTGCTAGTAAGGGGGCAGGCGGGGAGCTGTTTTTT,CSASKGAGGELFF
TRBD1,TRBV6-2/TRBV6-3,TRBJ1-6,-,TGTGCCAGCAGTCCACTCGGGGACAGGGGGCCATCACCCCTCCACTTT,CASSPLGDRGPSPLHF
-,TRBV5-1,TRBJ1-5,-,TGCGCCAGCAGTCCCGGAGGGGGGGCGAGAAATCAGCCCCAGCATTTT,CASSPGGGARNQPQHF
TRBD2,TRBV19,TRBJ2-2,-,TGTGCCAGTACCCTAGCGGGAGGGCCTTACACCGGGGAGCTGTTTTTT,CASTLAGGPYTGELFF
-,TRBV7-8,TRBJ1-1,-,TGTGCCAGCAGCTTAGGGGAAGGAGCTTTCTTT,CASSLGEGAFF
-,TRBV6-5,TRBJ1-2,-,TGTGCCAGCAGGGGCGGGGGTTCTAACTATGGCTACACCTTC,CASRGGGSNYGYTF
-,TRBV18,TRBJ2-7,once,TGTGCCAGCTCACAAACAACTAGTAACTCCTACGAGCAGTACTTC,CASSQTTSNSYEQYF
-,TRBV28,TRBJ2-7,-,TGTGCCAGCAGACCAGGTGGGGGCTACGAGCAGTACTTC,CASRPGGGYEQYF
TRBD2,TRBV5-4,TRBJ2-1,-,TGTGCCAGCAGACCGGGACTAGCGGGGTCCTACAATGAGCAGTTCTTC,CASRPGLAGSYNEQFF
TRBD2,TRBV7-9,TRBJ2-1,-,TGTGCCAGCAGCTCTAGCGGACAGTTCTTC,CASSSSGQFF
-,TRBV29-1,TRBJ1-3,-,TGCAGCGTTGAAGAAGGGTGGCAGGGAAACACCATATATTTT,CSVEEGWQGNTIYF
TRBD2,TRBV5-1,TRBJ2-7,-,TGCGCCAGCAGGCTTAGCGGGAGCTACGAGCAGTACTTC,CASRLSGSYEQYF
-,TRBV28,TRBJ1-2,once,TGTGCCAGCAGTTTCCTGAGGGACTATGGCTACACCTTC,CASSFLRDYGYTF
-,TRBV7-7,TRBJ2-2,-,TGTGCTAGCAGCCGACATACACTAGGGGGAAACACCGGGGAGCTGTTTTTT,CASSRHTLGGNTGELFF